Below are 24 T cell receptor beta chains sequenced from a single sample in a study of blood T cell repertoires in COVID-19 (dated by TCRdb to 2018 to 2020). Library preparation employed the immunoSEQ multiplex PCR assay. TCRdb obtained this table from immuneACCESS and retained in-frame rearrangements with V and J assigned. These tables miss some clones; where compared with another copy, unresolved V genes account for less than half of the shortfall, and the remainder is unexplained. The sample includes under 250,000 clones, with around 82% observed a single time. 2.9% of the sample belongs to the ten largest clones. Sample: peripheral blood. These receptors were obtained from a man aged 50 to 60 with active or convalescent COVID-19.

The CDR3 loop is CASSVEQRQGAHYGYTF. Here the CDR3 DNA reads TGTGCCAGCAGCGTAGAGCAGAGACAGGGGGCTCACTATGGCTACACCTTC. The rearrangement uses TRBV9 and TRBJ1-2; 10 bases agree with TRBD1. The J segment lost 3 bases and the V segment lost 0 bases, leaving 8 bases of the junction unmatched. This CDR3 contains 17 residues. Per the germline V gene, CDR1 is SGDLS and CDR2 is YYNGEE. Together with reference TRBV9 and TRBJ1-2, the CDR3 gives the full variable domain: DSGVTQTPKHLITATGQRVTLRCSPRSGDLSVYWYQQSLDQGLQFLIQYYNGEERAKGNILERFSAQQFPDLHSELNLSSLELGDSALYFCASSVEQRQGAHYGYTFGSGTRLTVV.

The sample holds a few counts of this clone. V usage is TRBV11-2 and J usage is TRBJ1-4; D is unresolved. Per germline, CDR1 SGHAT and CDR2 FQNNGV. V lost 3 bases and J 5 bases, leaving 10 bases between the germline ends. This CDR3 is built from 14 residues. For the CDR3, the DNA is TGTGCCAGCAGCTTTATGGCGGGGAATGAAAAACTGTTTTTT. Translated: CASSFMAGNEKLFF.

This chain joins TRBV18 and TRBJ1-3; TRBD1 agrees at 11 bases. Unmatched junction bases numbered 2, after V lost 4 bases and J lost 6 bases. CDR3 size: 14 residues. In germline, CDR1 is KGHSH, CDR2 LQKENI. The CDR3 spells CASSHGQGANTIYF. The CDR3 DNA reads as TGTGCCAGCTCACACGGACAGGGGGCAAACACCATATATTTT.

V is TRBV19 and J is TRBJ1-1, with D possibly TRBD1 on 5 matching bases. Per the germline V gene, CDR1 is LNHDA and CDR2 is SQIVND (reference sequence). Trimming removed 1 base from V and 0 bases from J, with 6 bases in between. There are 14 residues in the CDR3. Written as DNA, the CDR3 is TGTGCCAGTAGTATAGCCAGGGTGAACACTGAAGCTTTCTTT. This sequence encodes CASSIARVNTEAFF.

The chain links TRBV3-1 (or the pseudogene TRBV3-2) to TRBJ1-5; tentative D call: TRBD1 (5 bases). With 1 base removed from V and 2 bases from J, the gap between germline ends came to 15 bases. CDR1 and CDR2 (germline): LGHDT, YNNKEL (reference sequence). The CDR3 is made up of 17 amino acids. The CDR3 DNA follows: TGTGCCAGCAGCCAAGCGGGGGGAGGAGGGGGCAATCAGCCCCAGCATTTT. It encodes CASSQAGGGGGNQPQHF.

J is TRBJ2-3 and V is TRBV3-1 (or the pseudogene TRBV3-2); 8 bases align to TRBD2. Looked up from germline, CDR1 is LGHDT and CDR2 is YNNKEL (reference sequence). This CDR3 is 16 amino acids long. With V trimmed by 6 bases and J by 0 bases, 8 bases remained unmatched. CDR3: CASSIRREDSTDTQYF. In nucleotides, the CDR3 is TGTGCCAGCAGTATTAGGCGGGAGGACAGCACAGATACGCAGTATTTT.

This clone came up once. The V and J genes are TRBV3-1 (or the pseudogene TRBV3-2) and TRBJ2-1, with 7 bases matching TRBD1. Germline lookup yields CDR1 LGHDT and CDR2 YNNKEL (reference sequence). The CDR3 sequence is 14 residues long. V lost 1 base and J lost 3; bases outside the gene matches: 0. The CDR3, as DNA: TGTGCCAGCAGCCAAGCAGGGGGCTACAATGAGCAGTTCTTC. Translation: CASSQAGGYNEQFF.

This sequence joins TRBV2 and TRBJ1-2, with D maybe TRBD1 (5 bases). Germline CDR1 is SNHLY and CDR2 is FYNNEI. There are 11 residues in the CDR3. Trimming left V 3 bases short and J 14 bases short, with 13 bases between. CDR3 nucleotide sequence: TGTGCCAGCAGTGAGGCGACAGTCGGGACCTTC. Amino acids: CASSEATVGTF.

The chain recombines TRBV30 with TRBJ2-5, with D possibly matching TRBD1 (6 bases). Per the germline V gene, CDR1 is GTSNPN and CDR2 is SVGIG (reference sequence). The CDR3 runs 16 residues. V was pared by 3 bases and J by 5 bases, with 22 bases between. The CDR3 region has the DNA TGTGCCTGGAGCCAGACGGCAGGGGCGCGTAGGGAGACCCAGTACTTC. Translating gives CAWSQTAGARRETQYF.

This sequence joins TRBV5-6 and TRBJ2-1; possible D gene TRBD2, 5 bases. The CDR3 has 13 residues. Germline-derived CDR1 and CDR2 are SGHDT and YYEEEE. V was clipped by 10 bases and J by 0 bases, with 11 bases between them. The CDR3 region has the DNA TGTGCCGGTAGCGAGAGCTCCTACAATGAGCAGTTCTTC. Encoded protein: CAGSESSYNEQFF.

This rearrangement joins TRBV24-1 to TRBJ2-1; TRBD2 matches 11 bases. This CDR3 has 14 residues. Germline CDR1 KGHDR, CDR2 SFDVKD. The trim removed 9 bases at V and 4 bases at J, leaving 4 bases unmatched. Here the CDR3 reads CATSGTSGYNEQFF. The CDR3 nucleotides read TGTGCCACCTCCGGGACTAGCGGATACAATGAGCAGTTCTTC.

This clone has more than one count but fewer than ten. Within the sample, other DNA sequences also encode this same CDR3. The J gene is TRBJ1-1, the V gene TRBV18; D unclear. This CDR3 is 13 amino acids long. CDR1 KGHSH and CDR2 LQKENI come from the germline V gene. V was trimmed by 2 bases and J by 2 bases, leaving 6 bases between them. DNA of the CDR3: TGTGCCAGCTCACCATCACAAAACACTGAAGCTTTCTTT. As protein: CASSPSQNTEAFF.

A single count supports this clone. CDR3 protein: CASSVRTGGAGELFF. The DNA for the CDR3 is TGTGCCAGCAGCGTTAGGACAGGGGGGGCCGGGGAGCTGTTTTTT. This sequence joins TRBV7-2 and TRBJ2-2, with 10 bases identical to TRBD1. CDR1 and CDR2 (germline): SGHTA, FQGNSA. The J segment lost 6 bases and the V segment lost 5 bases, leaving 6 bases of the junction unmatched. There are 15 residues in the CDR3. The whole variable domain, remainder taken from reference TRBV7-2 and TRBJ2-2, is GAGVSQSPSNKVTEKGKDVELRCDPISGHTALYWYRQSLGQGLEFLIYFQGNSAPDKSGLPSDRFSAERTGGSVSTLTIQRTQQEDSAVYLCASSVRTGGAGELFFGEGSRLTVL.

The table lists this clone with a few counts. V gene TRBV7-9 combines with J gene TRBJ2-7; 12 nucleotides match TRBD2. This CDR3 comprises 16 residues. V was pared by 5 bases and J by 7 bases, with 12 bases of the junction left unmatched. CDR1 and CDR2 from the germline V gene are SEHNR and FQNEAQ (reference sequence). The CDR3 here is CASSPPTSGRSGEQYF. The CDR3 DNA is TGTGCCAGCAGCCCTCCGACTAGCGGGAGATCGGGGGAGCAGTACTTC.

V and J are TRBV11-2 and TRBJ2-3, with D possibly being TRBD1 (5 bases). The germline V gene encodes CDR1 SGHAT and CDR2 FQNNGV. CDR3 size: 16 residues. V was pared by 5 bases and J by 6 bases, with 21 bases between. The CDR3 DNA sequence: TGTGCCAGCAGCCCCCGGTGGCAGGGTGGTTCGGATACGCAGTATTTT. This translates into CASSPRWQGGSDTQYF.

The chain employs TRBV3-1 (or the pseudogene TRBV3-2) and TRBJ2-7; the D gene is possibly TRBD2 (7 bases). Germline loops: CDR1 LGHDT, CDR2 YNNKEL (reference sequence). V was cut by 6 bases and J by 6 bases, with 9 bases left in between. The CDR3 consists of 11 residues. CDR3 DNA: TGTGCCAGCAGGGGAGGGGGCGAGCAGTACTTC. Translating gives CASRGGGEQYF.

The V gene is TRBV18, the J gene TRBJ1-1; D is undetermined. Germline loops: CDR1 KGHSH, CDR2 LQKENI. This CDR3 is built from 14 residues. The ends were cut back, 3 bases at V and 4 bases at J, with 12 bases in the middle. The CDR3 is CASSPSGLGTEAFF. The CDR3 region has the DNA TGTGCCAGCTCACCTTCCGGGTTAGGCACTGAAGCTTTCTTT. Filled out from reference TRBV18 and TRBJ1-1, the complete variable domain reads NAGVMQNPRHLVRRRGQEARLRCSPMKGHSHVYWYRQLPEEGLKFMVYLQKENIIDESGMPKERFSAEFPKEGPSILRIQQVVRGDSAAYFCASSPSGLGTEAFFGQGTRLTVV.

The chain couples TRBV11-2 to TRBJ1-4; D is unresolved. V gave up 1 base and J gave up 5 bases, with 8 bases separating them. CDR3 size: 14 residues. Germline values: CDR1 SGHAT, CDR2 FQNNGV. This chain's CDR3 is CASSLGRGNEKLFF. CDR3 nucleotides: TGTGCCAGCAGCTTAGGCCGGGGAAATGAAAAACTGTTTTTT.

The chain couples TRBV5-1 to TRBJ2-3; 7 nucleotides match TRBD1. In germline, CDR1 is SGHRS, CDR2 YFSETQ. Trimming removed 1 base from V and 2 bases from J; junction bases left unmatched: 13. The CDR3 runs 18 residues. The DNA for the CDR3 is TGCGCCAGCAGCTTGACCCGTCAGGCGACAGGGTACACAGATACGCAGTATTTT. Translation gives CASSLTRQATGYTDTQYF.

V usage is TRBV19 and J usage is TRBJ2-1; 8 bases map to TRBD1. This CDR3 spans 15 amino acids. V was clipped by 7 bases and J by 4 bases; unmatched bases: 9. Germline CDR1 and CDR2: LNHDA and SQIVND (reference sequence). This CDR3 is CASNTDRGRYNEQFF. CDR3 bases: TGTGCCAGTAACACAGACAGGGGCCGATACAATGAGCAGTTCTTC.

CDR3 sequence (DNA): TGTGCCAGCAGTGACTCGACAGGGGGCGTTGGAAACACCATATATTTT. Protein product: CASSDSTGGVGNTIYF. The chain combines TRBV25-1 with TRBJ1-3, with 10 bases identical to TRBD1. This CDR3 is 16 amino acids long. Germline lookup yields CDR1 MGHDK and CDR2 SYGVNS. Losses at the gene ends were 3 bases for V and 3 bases for J; bases not matched to a gene: 5.

As DNA, the CDR3 is TGTGCCAGCAGCTTAGGGGCGGGAGGGCCCACAGATACGCAGTATTTT. Encoded protein: CASSLGAGGPTDTQYF. The genes are TRBV7-9 and TRBJ2-3, with 9 bases identical to TRBD2. This CDR3 contains 16 residues. CDR1 SEHNR and CDR2 FQNEAQ come from the germline V gene (reference sequence). J was trimmed by 2 bases and V by 1 base; bases with no gene match: 4.

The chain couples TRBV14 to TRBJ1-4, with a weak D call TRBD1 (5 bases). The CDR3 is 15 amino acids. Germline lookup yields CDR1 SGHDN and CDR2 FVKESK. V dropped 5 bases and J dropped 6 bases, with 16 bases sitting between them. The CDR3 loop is CASSGGAPRYEKLFF. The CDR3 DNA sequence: TGTGCCAGCAGCGGTGGGGCTCCCCGATATGAAAAACTGTTTTTT.

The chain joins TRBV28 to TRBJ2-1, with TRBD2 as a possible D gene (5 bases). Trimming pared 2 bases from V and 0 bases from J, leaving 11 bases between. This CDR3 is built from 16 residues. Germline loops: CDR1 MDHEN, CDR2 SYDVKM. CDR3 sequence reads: CASSLVALLSYNEQFF. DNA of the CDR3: TGTGCCAGCAGTTTAGTAGCGTTACTCTCCTACAATGAGCAGTTCTTC.